One sample yielded the 8 T cell receptor beta chains listed below, sequenced in a study of T cell responses to AZD1222 COVID-19 vaccine. The protocol was immunoSEQ multiplex PCR, while the TCRdb copy is restricted to in-frame clones and leaves out a portion. In the table there are some 150,000 clones, roughly 90% of which are singletons. Material: peripheral blood, obtained on day 0 of AZD1222 vaccination. These receptors all come from an adult in good health.

This chain connects TRBV6-2 or TRBV6-3 to TRBJ2-7, with D possibly called TRBD1 or TRBD2 (5 bases each). Trimming cost V 2 bases and J 6 bases, with 26 bases left between them. The CDR3 extends over 18 amino acids. Per the germline V gene, CDR1 is MNHEY and CDR2 is SVGEGT. The CDR3 loop reads CASSYDLRVGTFGGEQYF. The CDR3 DNA follows: TGTGCCAGCAGTTACGACTTAAGAGTAGGGACGTTTGGGGGCGAGCAGTACTTC.

V usage is TRBV3-1 (or the pseudogene TRBV3-2) and J usage is TRBJ1-5, with 9 bases aligning to TRBD1. Looked up from germline, CDR1 is LGHDT and CDR2 is YNNKEL (reference sequence). The CDR3 covers 15 residues. Trimming at V came to 6 bases and at J to 5 bases, leaving 8 bases not matched to a gene. CDR3 nucleotide sequence: TGTGCCAGCAGATTCCGGGACAGGGAACATCAGCCCCAGCATTTT. Amino acid sequence: CASRFRDREHQPQHF.

The rearrangement links TRBV4-1 to TRBJ2-7; possibly TRBD1 for D (6 bases). V was clipped by 1 base and J by 1 base, with 8 bases between them. Germline V gene sequence: CDR1 MGHRA, CDR2 YSYEKL. The CDR3 totals 14 residues. The CDR3 sequence: CASSQARGSYEQYF. The CDR3 bases are TGCGCCAGCAGCCAAGCCAGGGGTTCCTACGAGCAGTACTTC.

This chain connects TRBV5-5 to TRBJ2-2; maybe TRBD1 (6 bases). The V gene's germline CDR1 is SGHKS and CDR2 YYEKEE (reference sequence). V dropped 2 bases and J dropped 4 bases, with 12 bases sitting between them. The CDR3 runs to 15 residues. The CDR3 loop is CASSFWGQVTGELFF. The CDR3 DNA reads TGTGCCAGCAGCTTTTGGGGGCAGGTCACCGGGGAGCTGTTTTTT.

This chain joins TRBV7-2 and TRBJ1-1, with unresolved D. This CDR3 comprises 14 residues. V was clipped by 2 bases and J by 1 base, with 8 bases between them. CDR1 and CDR2 from the germline V gene are SGHTA and FQGNSA. CDR3 in amino acids: CASSLRLRNTEAFF. The CDR3 bases are TGTGCCAGCAGCTTACGGTTACGGAACACTGAAGCTTTCTTT.

A few counts support this clone. The chain carries TRBV19 and TRBJ2-7, with 8 bases lining up with TRBD1. The CDR3 consists of 17 residues. V lost 3 bases to trimming and J lost 3 bases; unmatched junction nucleotides: 13. Germline lookup yields CDR1 LNHDA and CDR2 SQIVND (reference sequence). The CDR3 reads CASSITRRTGLSYEQYF. The CDR3 DNA reads TGTGCCAGTAGTATCACTCGCCGGACAGGGCTAAGCTACGAGCAGTACTTC.

The rearrangement joins TRBV9 to TRBJ1-4; unclear D gene. The CDR3 sequence is 15 residues long. CDR1 is SGDLS and CDR2 is YYNGEE in the germline V gene. V was cut by 0 bases and J by 7 bases, with 13 bases left in between. The DNA for the CDR3 is TGTGCCAGCAGCGTAGCGGGTCTAGCAGGTGAAAAACTGTTTTTT. Its protein product is CASSVAGLAGEKLFF.

This clone was picked up one time. The chain joins TRBV7-2 to TRBJ2-3; possibly TRBD1 for D (5 bases). Germline-derived CDR1 and CDR2 are SGHTA and FQGNSA. The V end was cut by 5 bases, the J end by 2 bases, with 11 bases between. The CDR3 has 14 residues. The CDR3: CASSAGFNTDTQYF. The CDR3 DNA is TGTGCCAGCAGCGCAGGGTTTAACACAGATACGCAGTATTTT.